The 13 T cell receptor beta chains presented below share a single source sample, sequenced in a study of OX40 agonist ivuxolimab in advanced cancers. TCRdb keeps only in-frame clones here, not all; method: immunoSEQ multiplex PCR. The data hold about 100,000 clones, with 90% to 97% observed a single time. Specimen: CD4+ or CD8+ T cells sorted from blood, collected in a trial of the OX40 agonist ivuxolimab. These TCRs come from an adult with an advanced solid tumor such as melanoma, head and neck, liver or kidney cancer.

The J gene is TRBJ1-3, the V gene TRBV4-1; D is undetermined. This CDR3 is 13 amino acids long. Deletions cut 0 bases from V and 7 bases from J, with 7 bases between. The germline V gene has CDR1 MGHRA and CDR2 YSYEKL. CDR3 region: CASSQDDTNTIYF. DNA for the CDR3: TGCGCCAGCAGCCAAGATGACACTAACACCATATATTTT.

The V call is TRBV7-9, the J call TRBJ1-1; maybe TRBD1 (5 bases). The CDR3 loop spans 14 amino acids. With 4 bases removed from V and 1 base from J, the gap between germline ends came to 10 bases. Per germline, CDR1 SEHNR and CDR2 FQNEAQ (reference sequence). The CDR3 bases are TGTGCCAGCAGCTGGGGCGCAGAGAACACTGAAGCTTTCTTT. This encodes CASSWGAENTEAFF.

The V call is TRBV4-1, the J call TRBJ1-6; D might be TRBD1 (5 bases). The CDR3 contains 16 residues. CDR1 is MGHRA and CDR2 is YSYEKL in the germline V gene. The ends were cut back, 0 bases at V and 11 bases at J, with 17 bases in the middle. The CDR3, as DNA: TGCGCCAGCAGCCAAGAACAAGGGGTAGGGGATCCACCCCTCCACTTT. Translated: CASSQEQGVGDPPLHF.

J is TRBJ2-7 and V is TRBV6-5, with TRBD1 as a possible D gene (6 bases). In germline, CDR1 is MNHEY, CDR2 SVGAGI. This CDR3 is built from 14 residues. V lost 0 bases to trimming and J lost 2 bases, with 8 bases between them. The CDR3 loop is CASSYSTGPYEQYF. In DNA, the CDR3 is TGTGCCAGCAGTTACTCAACAGGGCCCTACGAGCAGTACTTC.

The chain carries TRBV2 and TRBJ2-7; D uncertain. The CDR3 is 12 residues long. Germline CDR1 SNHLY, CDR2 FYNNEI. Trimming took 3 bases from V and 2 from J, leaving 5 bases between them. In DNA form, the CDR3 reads TGTGCCAGCAGTGACCTGGCCTACGAGCAGTACTTC. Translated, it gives CASSDLAYEQYF.

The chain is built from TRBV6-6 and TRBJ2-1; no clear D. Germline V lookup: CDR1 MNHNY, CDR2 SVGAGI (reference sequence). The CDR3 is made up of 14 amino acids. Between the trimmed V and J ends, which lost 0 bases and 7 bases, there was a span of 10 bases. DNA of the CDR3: TGTGCCAGCAGTTACTCGCGCTACCGGAATGAGCAGTTCTTC. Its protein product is CASSYSRYRNEQFF.

In DNA form, the CDR3 reads TGTGCCAGCAGTTTAAGGTCGGGCTACGAGCAGTACTTC. Residues: CASSLRSGYEQYF. The V and J genes are TRBV27 and TRBJ2-7; unclear D gene. The V gene lost 2 bases and the J gene lost 3 bases, with 8 bases spanning the gap. The V gene's germline CDR1 is MNHEY and CDR2 SMNVEV (reference sequence). The CDR3 runs to 13 residues.

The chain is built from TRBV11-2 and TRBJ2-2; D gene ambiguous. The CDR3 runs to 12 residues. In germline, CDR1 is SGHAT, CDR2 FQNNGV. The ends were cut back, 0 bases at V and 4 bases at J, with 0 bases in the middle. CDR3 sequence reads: CASSLDTGELFF. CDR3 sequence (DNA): TGTGCCAGCAGCTTAGACACCGGGGAGCTGTTTTTT.

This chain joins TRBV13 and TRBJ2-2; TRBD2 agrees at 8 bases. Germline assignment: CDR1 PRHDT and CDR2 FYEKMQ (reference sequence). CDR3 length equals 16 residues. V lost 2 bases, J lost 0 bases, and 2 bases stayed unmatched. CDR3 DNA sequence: TGTGCCAGCAGCTTACAGGGACTAGCGAACACCGGGGAGCTGTTTTTT. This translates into CASSLQGLANTGELFF.

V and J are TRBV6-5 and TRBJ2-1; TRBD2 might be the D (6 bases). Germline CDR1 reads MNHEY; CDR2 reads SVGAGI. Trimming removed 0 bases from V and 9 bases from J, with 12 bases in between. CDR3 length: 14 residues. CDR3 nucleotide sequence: TGTGCCAGCAGTTACTCGGTGGGGGGAACTGAGCAGTTCTTC. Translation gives CASSYSVGGTEQFF.

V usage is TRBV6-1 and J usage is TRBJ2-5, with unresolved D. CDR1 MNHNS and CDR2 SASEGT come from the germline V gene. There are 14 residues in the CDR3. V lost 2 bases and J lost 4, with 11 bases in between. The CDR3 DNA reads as TGTGCCAGCAGTGAATGGTCCGAAGGAGAGACCCAGTACTTC. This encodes CASSEWSEGETQYF.

CDR3 in DNA: TGTGCCAGCAGTACCAGAATCCTGTACAATGAGCAGTTCTTC. This codes for CASSTRILYNEQFF. The V call is TRBV28, the J call TRBJ2-1; no firm D call. There are 14 residues in the CDR3. Germline assignment: CDR1 MDHEN and CDR2 SYDVKM. Trimming took 5 bases from V and 4 from J, leaving 12 bases between them.

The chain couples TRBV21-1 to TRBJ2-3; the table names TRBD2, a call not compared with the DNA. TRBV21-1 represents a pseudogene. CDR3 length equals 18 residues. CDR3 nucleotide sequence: TGTGCCAGCAGCCCACGGCGGGCTAGCGGGAGTAGCACAGATACGCAGTATTTT. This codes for CASSPRRASGSSTDTQYF.